This TCR beta chain appears in the sequencing data of a study of cytomegalovirus exposure and HLA in healthy donors (dated by TCRdb to about 2017). For the wider study: An earlier analysis of 550 to 700 of the donors reported 250 to 350 Gb of sequence data and some 120 million unique TCR beta sequences from 190 million or so T cells. Approximately 310 gigabases of sequencing data and around 87 million unique TCR sequences were included in an early release covering several hundred HLA-typed donors. Of the roughly 420 genotyped donors, 75% to 85% were placed in the genetic ancestry cluster associated with self-reported Caucasian donors. The aim of the study was to test whether cataloging public T cell receptors could identify signatures of past pathogen exposure. The study profiled the T cell repertoires of 550 to 700 subjects by immunosequencing and related them to cytomegalovirus serostatus. A separate validation cohort of roughly 130 different subjects was used in addition to the approximately 610-subject first cohort. The study combined high-throughput TCR immunosequencing, statistical association of individual TCRs with disease status, and machine learning to predict cytomegalovirus infection status. A later analysis re-analyzed previously published TCR beta repertoires from 550 to 700 donors and added high-resolution HLA genotyping to study TCR occurrence patterns. Rather than drawing on any new phenotypic data, the later analysis identified candidate immune exposures from TCR beta sequences and the way those sequences occurred across donors. An earlier analysis of around 640 of the donors used high-throughput TCR beta sequencing to judge whether each TCR beta V gene segment behaved as functional or pseudogenic. Donor age, sex, ethnicity and CMV serostatus were compiled alongside the repertoire data. Genome-wide SNP genotypes for about 65% of the 666 donors were used in a later genetic analysis, which treated that subset as a discovery cohort. Every discovery cohort repertoire had been produced on one sequencing platform. HLA typing covered class I and class II loci at four-digit resolution. Typing coverage differed by locus: A, B, C, DRB1 and DQB1 were typed in roughly 629-630 donors, DQA1 in 522, DPA1 in approximately 600, and DPB1 in approximately 450. About five DR-DQ haplotypes were treated as single units for association and clustering because of strong linkage in the cohort. Among almost 400 genotyped donors of the cohort, an average of approximately 240,000 unique TCR beta nucleotide sequences were sequenced per donor, roughly 18% of them non-productive. Points the paper makes about the study in general: Three of the identified cytomegalovirus-associated TCR beta chains were confirmed in vitro to be specific for cytomegalovirus antigens. Because HLA typing was unavailable for some donors at each locus, only the typed subset was used in association tests. A later analysis found that TCR association rates varied across HLA loci, with DRB1 alleles showing the most associated TCRs and HLA-C alleles the fewest. In a later genetic analysis, fewer N-insertions in productive TCRs were reported among donors in an Asian-associated ancestry cluster than the approximately 710-donor mean. When HLA alleles, especially DR and DQ, strongly co-occurred, TCR associations were difficult to assign to individual alleles. A further reported finding was that TCR beta sequences accurately predicted the HLA-A and HLA-B alleles for most subjects in the first cohort. According to a later analysis, most CMV-associated TCR beta chains appeared to be HLA-restricted, and the HLA associations seemed to be driven largely by CMV exposure. In a later analysis, HLA-associated TCR beta chains showed more clonal expansion and lower generation probabilities than non-associated chains that were equally common. A group of highly shared sequence variants was considered likely to be a technical artifact of the sequencing pipeline. An earlier analysis of 450 to 750 of the donors showed that most TCR beta V segments appeared in productive rearrangements either about 87% or about 30% of the time, which broadly matched IMGT annotations. Presence/absence analyses assumed roughly uniform sequencing depth across donors, an assumption that may not hold. Because counts were too low, around 17 rarely observed V segments, including chromosome 9 orphons, were left out of the earlier analysis of about 620 of the donors. The classifier was reported to diagnose cytomegalovirus status with high specificity and sensitivity in both the original cohort and the validation cohort. A total of some 180 TCR beta chains were listed by the study as associated with cytomegalovirus. CMV serostatus was the only immune exposure information available for the cohort. While some public TCRs were present in many individuals, most TCR sequences turned up only very rarely across donors. Several of the top co-occurrence clusters appeared to be linked to parvovirus B19, influenza, CMV and Epstein-Barr virus, according to a later analysis. At a false discovery rate of 0.05, a later analysis linked some 18,000 TCR beta sequences to specific HLA alleles. Because the 87-base-pair reads could not distinguish some IMGT-functional V segments, including TRBV6-2 and TRBV6-3, those segments were excluded. According to the authors, the approach could potentially be generalized to other disease states and immunological phenotypes. In a later genetic analysis, a missense DCLRE1C variant was associated with V-gene and J-gene trimming of TCR beta chains, and the association was replicated in an independent cohort. Linkage disequilibrium might explain the correlated functional status among segregating V segments, but an unknown experimental factor could not be excluded. Only TCR beta chains were sequenced in this cohort, and the absence of alpha or paired-chain data limited detectable features.

Spanning cysteine to phenylalanine, the CDR3 consists of 13 amino acids. The retained sequence is limited to the CDR3, 39 bases, with the frame set at the first base. V is trimmed back by 5 bases and J by 9 bases, and the junction contains 8 bases that no gene match accounts for. CDR1 and CDR2 (SGHKS, YYEKEE) derive from the germline V gene (reference sequence). In total, over 600 healthy bone marrow donors made up the cohort. At the time of sampling, all cohort members were nominally healthy, though unrecorded immune exposures were likely present. The donor was CMV seronegative and was included in the group of a few hundred seronegative cohort members. A peripheral blood sample was collected from each donor, and TCR beta sequencing was performed on peripheral blood mononuclear cells. The Qiagen DNeasy Blood Extraction Kit was used to extract genomic DNA from the blood cell samples. As for this clone: The clone's antigen remains unknown. No much larger clone exists at a distance of one base, and base qualities are not known.

The library was obtained by the immunoSEQ multiplex PCR assay. For the multiplex PCR, a mixture combining 60 forward primers for TCR Vbeta segments and 13 reverse primers for TCR Jbeta segments was used. The CDR3 region of rearranged TCR beta genes was amplified from genomic DNA with a multiplex PCR assay. The Illumina HiSeq System was used to sequence the amplified TCR beta libraries as 87-base-pair reads. As for the original processing: Across the roughly 640 repertoires, a later analysis counted 78 million or so unique TCR beta chains, roughly 11 million of which were shared by at least two donors. To remove PCR and sequencing errors, raw reads were error-corrected and collapsed into unique sequences using a nearest-neighbor algorithm that merged closely related sequences. To assign V, D and J gene segments, CDR3 sequences were aligned to IMGT reference sequences. For a sequence to be retained, a match of at least six nucleotides to both a V gene segment and a J gene segment was required. Rearrangements were classified as productive when the CDR3 lacked stop codons and remained in frame with V and J, and all other rearrangements were classified as non-productive. Following IMGT convention, CDR3 was defined as the stretch from the second conserved V-encoded cysteine up to the conserved J-encoded phenylalanine. The earlier analysis of fewer than 750 of the donors excluded sequences that lacked an unambiguous match to a single V gene segment. In an earlier analysis of 587 of the donors, a V segment was called functional when productive rearrangements were above 56.7%, and segregating when the standard deviation between donors exceeded 5%. A statistical classification framework was developed to diagnose cytomegalovirus status using the catalog of TCR beta chain sequences. In a later analysis, V and J genes were assigned by comparing TCR nucleotide sequences against IMGT/GENE-DB human TR gene sequences. A later analysis assigned CDR3 sequences and most-parsimonious VDJ recombination scenarios with the TCRdist pipeline. In a later analysis, each TCR beta chain was defined by its CDR3 amino acid sequence together with its V-gene family, and reads without a unique V-gene family were excluded. As a way to deal with suspected cross-contamination and a sequencing artifact, a later analysis dropped hundreds of nucleotide sequences that were highly shared and had low generation probability. In a later analysis, a clonal expansion index was calculated for each public chain from normalized within-repertoire ranks of inferred template counts. In a later analysis, generation probabilities were computed using a VDJ recombination model fitted to out-of-frame rearrangements, and the results were checked against IGoR. In a later analysis, TCR-TCR, TCR-HLA and TCR-CMV co-occurrence was scored with hypergeometric tests, and a repertoire-size bias correction was applied to TCR pairs. False discovery rates were estimated in a later analysis by permuting HLA or CMV assignments 20 times. In a later analysis, co-occurring TCRs were grouped using DBSCAN, and TCRdist sequence similarity was added for clustering within HLA-allele-positive subsets. Co-occurrence clustering excluded repertoires with fewer than 30,000 or more than 120,000 public chains, plus five with anomalous nucleotide sharing. TCRdb re-hosts the immuneACCESS table, in-frame sequences only. Its copies lack some clones; in the studies checked, an unresolved V gene accounts for under half of them, and the cause for the rest is not known. V, J and clone size are taken as reported in that table, and D and trimming were inferred from the DNA itself. The sample table shows about 220,000 clones, and about 80% are seen once. Of the sample, 1.5% to 2% is held by the ten largest clones.

Sequencing was done on a sample of PBMCs. The chain is encoded by TRBV5-5 joined to TRBJ1-2; 9 central nucleotides agree with TRBD1. The TCR comes from a male donor in good health and CMV-seronegative. The base sequence is TGTGCCAGCAGTTATCGGACAGGGGTTCGCTACACCTTC. Its protein is CASSYRTGVRYTF.